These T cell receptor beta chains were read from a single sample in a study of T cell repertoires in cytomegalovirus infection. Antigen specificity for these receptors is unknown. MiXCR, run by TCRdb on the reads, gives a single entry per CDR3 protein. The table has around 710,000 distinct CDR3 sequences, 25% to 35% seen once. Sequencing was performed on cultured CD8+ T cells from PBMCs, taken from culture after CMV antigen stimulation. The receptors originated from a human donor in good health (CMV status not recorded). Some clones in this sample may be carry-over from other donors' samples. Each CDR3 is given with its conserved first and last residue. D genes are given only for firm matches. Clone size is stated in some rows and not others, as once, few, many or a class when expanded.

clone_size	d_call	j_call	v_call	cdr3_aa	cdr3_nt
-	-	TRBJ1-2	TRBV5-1	CASEPGQPFGYTF	TGCGCCTCCGAACCCGGACAACCCTTTGGCTACACCTTC
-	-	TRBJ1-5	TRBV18	CASSPGPTQPQHF	TGTGCCAGCTCACCGGGGCCCACCCAGCCCCAGCATTTT
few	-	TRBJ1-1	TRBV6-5	CASSYIPITGNTEAFF	TGTGCCAGCAGTTACATTCCAATAACAGGGAACACTGAAGCTTTCTTT
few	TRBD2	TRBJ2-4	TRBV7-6	CASSFGTSEENIQYF	TGTGCCAGCAGCTTCGGGACTAGCGAGGAAAACATTCAGTACTTC
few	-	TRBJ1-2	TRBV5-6	CASNRGSTTYGYTF	TGTGCCAGCAACCGAGGCAGTACCACTTATGGCTACACCTTC
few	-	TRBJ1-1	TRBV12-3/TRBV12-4	CASREGVGTEAFF	TGTGCCAGCAGGGAGGGGGTGGGCACTGAAGCTTTCTTT
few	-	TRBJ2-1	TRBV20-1	CSARDRVGKFSYNEQFF	TGCAGTGCTAGAGATCGGGTGGGGAAATTTTCCTACAATGAGCAGTTCTTC
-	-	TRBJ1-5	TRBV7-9	CASSDTGRNQPQHF	TGTGCCAGCAGCGATACAGGGAGAAATCAGCCCCAGCATTTT
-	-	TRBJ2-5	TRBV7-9	CASSVQTVQETQYF	TGTGCCAGCAGCGTCCAGACAGTCCAAGAGACCCAGTACTTC
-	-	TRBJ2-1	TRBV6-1	CASSYGWSYSYNEQFF	TGTGCCAGCAGTTACGGGTGGTCTTACTCCTACAATGAGCAGTTCTTC
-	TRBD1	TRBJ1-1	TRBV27	CASSSATGVEAFF	TGTGCCAGCAGTTCCGCAACAGGGGTTGAAGCTTTCTTT
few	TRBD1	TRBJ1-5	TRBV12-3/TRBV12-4	CASSTRDRGNQPQHF	TGTGCCAGCAGCACACGGGACAGGGGAAATCAGCCCCAGCATTTT
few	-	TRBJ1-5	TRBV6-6	CASRLHRKSNQPQHF	TGTGCCAGCAGGTTACACAGGAAAAGCAATCAGCCCCAGCATTTT
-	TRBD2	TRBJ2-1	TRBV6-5	CASSYGLGDEQFF	TGTGCCAGCAGTTACGGACTAGGAGATGAGCAGTTCTTC
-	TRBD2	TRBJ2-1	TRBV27	CASSPYSGVNEQFF	TGTGCCAGCAGTCCCTACAGCGGGGTGAATGAGCAGTTCTTC
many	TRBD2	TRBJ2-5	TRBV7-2	CASSAGPGGQETQYF	TGTGCCAGCAGCGCAGGGCCGGGGGGACAAGAGACCCAGTACTTC
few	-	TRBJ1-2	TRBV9	CASSPSSGFLSYGYTF	TGTGCCAGCAGCCCGTCTTCGGGGTTTCTGTCCTATGGCTACACCTTC
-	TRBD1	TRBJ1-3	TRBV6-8	CASSSSVGQASGNTIYF	TGTGCCAGCAGTTCCTCAGTGGGACAGGCCTCTGGAAACACCATATATTTT
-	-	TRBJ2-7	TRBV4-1	CASSHLLSDGNYEQYF	TGCGCCAGCAGCCACCTTCTTTCGGACGGGAACTACGAGCAGTACTTC
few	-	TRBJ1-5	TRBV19	CASSIEGPDQPQHF	TGTGCCAGTAGTATAGAAGGTCCGGATCAGCCCCAGCATTTT
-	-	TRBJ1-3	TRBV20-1	CSARKLRVGNTIYF	TGCAGTGCTAGAAAGCTCAGGGTTGGAAACACCATATATTTT
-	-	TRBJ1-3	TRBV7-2	CASSRRSGRWGNTIYF	TGTGCCAGCAGCAGAAGGTCGGGCAGATGGGGAAACACCATATATTTT
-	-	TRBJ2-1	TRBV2	CASSEIGGTYNEQFF	TGTGCCAGCAGTGAAATCGGGGGAACTTACAATGAGCAGTTCTTC
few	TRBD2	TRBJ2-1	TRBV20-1	CSARPQTSGDYNEQFF	TGCAGTGCTAGGCCACAGACTAGCGGGGACTACAATGAGCAGTTCTTC
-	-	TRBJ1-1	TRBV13	CASSSYGNTEAFF	TGTGCCAGCAGCTCATATGGGAACACTGAAGCTTTCTTT
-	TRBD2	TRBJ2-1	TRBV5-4	CASSFPLAGGLSSYNEQFF	TGTGCCAGCAGCTTTCCCCTAGCGGGGGGGTTAAGCTCCTACAATGAGCAGTTCTTC
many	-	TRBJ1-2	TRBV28	CASSFWGARDYGYTF	TGTGCCAGCAGTTTTTGGGGGGCTAGGGACTATGGCTACACCTTC
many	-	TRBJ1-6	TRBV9	CASSYNPGPLAPLHF	TGTGCCAGCAGTTACAATCCGGGACCCTTAGCTCCCCTCCACTTT
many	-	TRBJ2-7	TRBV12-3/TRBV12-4	CASSNFLKGQSSYEQYF	TGTGCCAGCAGCAATTTCCTAAAAGGACAGAGCTCCTACGAGCAGTACTTC
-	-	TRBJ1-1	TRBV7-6	CASSLESIRGSQNTEAFF	TGTGCCAGCAGCTTAGAATCCATACGGGGTTCCCAAAACACTGAAGCTTTCTTT
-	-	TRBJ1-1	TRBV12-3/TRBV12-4	CASVEGNTVWGAFF	TGTGCCAGCGTCGAGGGCAATACCGTCTGGGGGGCTTTCTTT
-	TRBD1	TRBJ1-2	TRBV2	CASGAGGLYGYTF	TGTGCCAGCGGGGCAGGGGGATTGTATGGCTACACCTTC
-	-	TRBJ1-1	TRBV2	CASTGTGFGAFF	TGTGCCAGCACTGGGACGGGGTTTGGGGCTTTCTTT
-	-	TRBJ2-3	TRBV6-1	CAATTLTDTQYF	TGTGCCGCAACCACCCTCACAGATACGCAGTATTTT
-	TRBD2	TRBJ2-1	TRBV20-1	CSGSRQGALAGGNEQFF	TGCAGTGGTAGTCGTCAGGGGGCATTAGCGGGGGGCAATGAGCAGTTCTTC
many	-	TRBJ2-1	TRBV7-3	CASSSNGGTDEQFF	TGTGCCAGCAGCTCTAACGGGGGCACAGATGAGCAGTTCTTC
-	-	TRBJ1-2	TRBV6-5	CASSYFEGEYSYTF	TGTGCCAGCAGTTACTTCGAAGGGGAGTATAGCTACACCTTC
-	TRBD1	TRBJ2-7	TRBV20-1	CSALDRGSYEQYF	TGCAGTGCCTTGGACAGGGGGTCCTACGAGCAGTACTTC
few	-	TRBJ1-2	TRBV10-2	CASSEGTYHNYGYTF	TGCGCCAGCAGTGAGGGGACATACCACAACTATGGCTACACCTTC
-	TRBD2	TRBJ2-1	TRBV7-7	CASSFGTSGEDEQFF	TGTGCTAGCAGCTTCGGGACTAGCGGGGAGGATGAGCAGTTCTTC
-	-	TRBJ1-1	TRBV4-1	CASRSGTGGAFF	TGCGCCAGCAGAAGCGGGACTGGGGGAGCTTTCTTT
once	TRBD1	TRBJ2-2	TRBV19	CASVQGVENTGELFF	TGTGCCAGTGTTCAGGGGGTCGAGAACACCGGGGAGCTGTTTTTT
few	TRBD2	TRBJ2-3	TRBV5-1	CASSLAGTRDTQYF	TGCGCCAGCAGCTTGGCTGGGACTAGAGATACGCAGTATTTT
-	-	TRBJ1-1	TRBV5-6	CASSSDRDGGYSTEAFF	TGTGCCAGCAGCTCCGACCGGGACGGAGGTTATAGCACTGAAGCTTTCTTT
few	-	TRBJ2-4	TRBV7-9	CASTNPGAKNIQYF	TGTGCCAGCACTAACCCGGGGGCCAAGAACATTCAGTACTTC
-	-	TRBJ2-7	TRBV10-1	CASSESPGVGDEQYF	TGCGCCAGCAGTGAGTCCCCCGGGGTAGGGGACGAGCAGTACTTC
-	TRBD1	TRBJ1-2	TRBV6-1	CASSEFGTGNGYTF	TGTGCCAGCAGTGAATTTGGGACAGGGAATGGCTACACCTTC